Presented here are 10 T cell receptor beta chains from one specimen sequenced in a study of identical twins. Using its own MiXCR run on the 5' RACE reads, TCRdb lists one record per CDR3 protein. Among around 680,000 distinct CDR3 sequences listed, over 8.5% were seen once. The same data also went into a second study, on yellow fever vaccine responses in identical twins.

Sequencing used PBMCs. All receptors come from a woman aged 18-29 years in good health.

This clonotype was seen a few times. V and J are TRBV29-1 and TRBJ2-3; the D gene is possibly TRBD2 (5 bases). Germline lookup yields CDR1 SQVTM and CDR2 ANQGSEA. Between the trimmed V and J ends, which lost 6 bases and 4 bases, there was a span of 17 bases. The CDR3 is made up of 14 amino acids. CDR3 in DNA: TGCAGCGTCCTCGGAGGTCGAAAGGCAGATACGCAGTATTTT. This sequence encodes CSVLGGRKADTQYF.

V and J are TRBV10-3 and TRBJ2-7; 9 bases match TRBD1. V shed 10 bases and J 3 bases; nucleotides not matched to a gene: 7. The germline V gene encodes CDR1 ENHRY and CDR2 SYGVKD. The CDR3 extends over 13 amino acids. Here the CDR3 reads CATWGTGHYEQYF. The CDR3 DNA sequence: TGTGCCACCTGGGGGACAGGGCACTACGAGCAGTACTTC.

This clonotype was detected ten times or more. In DNA form, the CDR3 reads TGTGCCAGCAGTTACGCGTCCCCGGGACAAATTCTCCAAGAGACCCAGTACTTC. This codes for CASSYASPGQILQETQYF. The V call is TRBV6-5, the J call TRBJ2-5, with D possibly TRBD1 on 6 matching bases. The V end was cut by 2 bases, the J end by 1 base, with 20 bases between. CDR1 and CDR2 from the germline V gene are MNHEY and SVGAGI. The CDR3 extends over 18 amino acids.

There are a few counts of this clonotype. The gene calls are TRBV29-1 and TRBJ2-1, with 13 bases matching TRBD2. Germline CDR1 and CDR2: SQVTM and ANQGSEA. Trimming took 8 bases from V and 7 from J; bases not matched to a gene: 5. The CDR3 is 13 residues long. The CDR3 reads CSLWTSGSNEQFF. CDR3 DNA sequence: TGCAGCCTCTGGACTAGCGGGAGTAATGAGCAGTTCTTC.

This clonotype was observed a few times. The chain carries TRBV4-1 and TRBJ2-7; D perhaps matches TRBD1 (5 bases). The V end was cut by 3 bases, the J end by 3 bases, with 12 bases between. The CDR3 has 14 amino acids. Germline V gene sequence: CDR1 MGHRA, CDR2 YSYEKL. The CDR3 loop reads CASSHLTGDYEQYF. The CDR3 DNA follows: TGCGCCAGCAGCCACCTCACAGGAGACTACGAGCAGTACTTC.

A remark on this clonotype: The junction shows a germline mismatch at one end, possibly a read error. The chain carries TRBV3-1 and TRBJ2-1; D perhaps matches TRBD2 (6 bases). Germline-derived CDR1 and CDR2 are LGHDT and YNNKEL (reference sequence). The CDR3 extends over 19 amino acids. The CDR3 region has the DNA TGTACCAGCAGTCCCAACCCTAGCACCCTAGCGAACAACCACAATGAGCAGTTCTTC. Protein sequence: CTSSPNPSTLANNHNEQFF.

The table lists this clonotype with a few counts. This rearrangement joins TRBV20-1 to TRBJ1-5; D is unclear. Trimming cost V 6 bases and J 1 base, with 13 bases left between them. Germline CDR1 reads DFQATT; CDR2 reads SNEGSKA (reference sequence). CDR3 length equals 14 residues. The CDR3 protein is CSASGLTSNQPQHF. The CDR3, as DNA: TGCAGTGCAAGCGGGCTTACAAGCAATCAGCCCCAGCATTTT.

This chain uses TRBV4-2 with TRBJ2-2; 11 bases are a match to TRBD2. Germline V gives CDR1 LGHNA, CDR2 YNFKEQ. V lost 5 bases, J lost 1 base, and 3 bases stayed unmatched. This CDR3 spans 16 amino acids. The CDR3: CASSVTSGVNTGELFF. The CDR3 DNA is TGTGCCAGCAGCGTGACTAGCGGGGTGAACACCGGGGAGCTGTTTTTT.

This chain joins TRBV20-1 and TRBJ2-7, with D perhaps TRBD2 (8 bases). This CDR3 contains 14 residues. The V and J ends lost 3 bases and 4 bases respectively, with 16 bases between them. Germline loops: CDR1 DFQATT, CDR2 SNEGSKA (reference sequence). CDR3 residues: CSARGLGGVYEQYF. CDR3 nucleotides: TGCAGTGCTAGGGGACTAGGGGGCGTTTACGAGCAGTACTTC.

Here the CDR3 reads CATSTDRNTGELFF. The CDR3 bases are TGTGCCACCAGCACGGACAGAAACACCGGGGAGCTGTTTTTT. The chain has TRBV15 and TRBJ2-2, with D possibly TRBD1 on 6 matching bases. CDR3 length: 14 residues. The V gene lost 4 bases and the J gene lost 2 bases, with 8 bases spanning the gap. The germline V gene encodes CDR1 LNHNV and CDR2 YYDKDF (reference sequence).